This T cell receptor beta chain was profiled in a study of blood T cell repertoires in COVID-19 (dated by TCRdb to the early 2020s). Describing the broader study: The collaborator samples originated in the United States, Italy and Spain and spanned the acute and convalescent phases of COVID-19. Where available, HLA class I and class II types were taken from metadata supplied by the sample provider and were not determined by assay-based typing. Subjects who had been exposed to COVID-19, were actively infected with it, or had recovered from it provided the deeply sampled blood TCRbeta repertoires that made up the dataset. A de-identified subject ID, COVID-19 status, age in years and sex were almost always included in the sample metadata. Samples were obtained from the ongoing ImmuneRACE study (first 160 participants) and from approximately 1,200 subjects provided by 6 global collaborators. The repertoires were released in a freely available public database meant as a resource for research on the immune response to SARS-CoV-2. The material from the prospective study consisted of cDNA or gDNA derived from T cells, B-cell-depleted T cells, or PBMCs. What the work shows at the level of the full study, not this receptor alone: The quantity of clinical and demographic metadata differed by source and by participant and was supplied without curation.

TCRbeta CDR3 regions were amplified from genomic DNA by means of the immunoSEQ Assay, a bias-controlled multiplex PCR. The authors' pipeline ran thus. Within the assay, amplification of reference gene primers was used to estimate how many nucleated cells each sample contained. To quantify the absolute abundance of each unique TCRbeta CDR3 rearrangement, sequence reads were collapsed and filtered. Productive Simpson clonality was computed per sample as the square root of Simpson's diversity index over productive rearrangements. The source is immuneACCESS, and TCRdb retained only in-frame sequences with V and J called. Part of the clones is not carried over; for the studies checked, unresolved V genes explain less than half of this, and the remainder is unexplained. The V and J calls and clone size were taken over from that table, and D and trimming were inferred from the DNA. The sample table holds 50,000 to 75,000 clones, of which around 80% were seen once. The ten largest clonotypes hold about 14% of the sample.

In this sample, this clone turned up once. What antigen it recognizes has not been identified. No quality values exist for individual bases; no much larger clone is one base distant. In Seattle, one collaborating source enrolled patients while the infection was active and tracked those patients longitudinally over the course of disease. Each collaborating institution followed its own protocols to collect whole blood in K2EDTA tubes. For TCRbeta analysis, collaborator samples were shipped as frozen whole blood, as isolated PBMCs, or as DNA extracted from either sample type. The CDR3, cysteine through phenylalanine, is 13 amino acids long. Only the CDR3 region is kept as DNA, spanning 39 bases read in frame from base 1. The CDR1 and CDR2 encoded by the germline V gene are MNHEY and SVGAGI. Between the V and J ends, shortened by 6 bases and 0 bases respectively, the junction contains 8 bases.

The chain was built from TRBV6-5 and TRBJ1-1, with a weak D call of TRBD1 (5 bases match). This receptor was obtained from a man between 60 and 75 years old with COVID-19, enrolled during active disease. Sequencing used peripheral blood. Read as DNA, the sequence is TGTGCCAGCAGCCTACAGGTGAACACTGAAGCTTTCTTT. It encodes CASSLQVNTEAFF.